Shown below are 17 T cell receptor beta chains from a single sample sequenced in a study of spatial heterogeneity in lung cancer. Their antigens are not known. Points from the study as a whole: Counts of expanded alpha and beta TCRs within tumors tracked the tumor nonsynonymous mutation count.

MiXCR was run by TCRdb on the 5' RACE reads, yielding one entry per CDR3 protein. The data contain about 13,000 distinct CDR3 sequences, over 4.5% of them singletons. As for time point: sample taken at primary tumor resection. The sample here was lung tumor tissue, taken at surgery. The receptors here all came from a male donor with early-stage non-small cell lung cancer.

By proportion, this clonotype is medium-sized. The chain employs TRBV7-2 and TRBJ1-2; TRBD1 matches at 8 bases. Germline CDR1 reads SGHTA; CDR2 reads FQGNSA. The CDR3 runs to 15 residues. V dropped 2 bases and J dropped 4; count of bases not matched to a gene: 6. The CDR3 bases are TGTGCCAGCAGCTTACAGGGGGCATCTATCTATGGCTACACCTTC. The encoded protein is CASSLQGASIYGYTF.

This clonotype was seen ten or more times. The rearrangement joins TRBV12-3 or TRBV12-4 to TRBJ2-3, with 14 bases fitting TRBD2. J was trimmed by 2 bases and V by 2 bases; bases with no gene match: 6. CDR3 length: 18 residues. CDR3 sequence: CASSLRTSGGHFTDTQYF. CDR3 DNA sequence: TGTGCCAGCAGTTTAAGGACTAGCGGGGGGCATTTCACAGATACGCAGTATTTT.

This clonotype was detected ten times or more. The chain links TRBV12-3 or TRBV12-4 to TRBJ2-7, with 10 bases identical to TRBD1. V was clipped by 6 bases and J by 5 bases; unmatched bases: 10. The CDR3 is made up of 15 amino acids. Here the CDR3 reads CASRPSGTGAHEQYF. The CDR3 coding sequence is TGTGCCAGCAGACCCTCCGGGACAGGGGCACACGAGCAGTACTTC.

This clonotype was seen at least ten times. The chain couples TRBV7-9 to TRBJ1-2; D unclear. Trimming left V 3 bases short and J 4 bases short, with 9 bases between. The CDR3 contains 13 residues. Germline CDR1 is SEHNR and CDR2 is FQNEAQ (reference sequence). The CDR3 region is CASSLGSSYGYTF. The CDR3 DNA follows: TGTGCCAGCAGCTTGGGATCCTCCTATGGCTACACCTTC.

V gene TRBV2 combines with J gene TRBJ2-3, with a possible D match to TRBD1 (5 bases). This CDR3 comprises 13 residues. With 8 bases removed from V and 2 bases from J, the gap between germline ends came to 11 bases. CDR1 and CDR2 from the germline V gene are SNHLY and FYNNEI. In DNA form, the CDR3 reads TGTGCCAGCGCAGGGCAGTACACAGATACGCAGTATTTT. It yields the protein CASAGQYTDTQYF.

There are many counts of this clonotype. The chain joins TRBV20-1 to TRBJ2-3, with D perhaps TRBD2 (5 bases). The germline V and J ends were trimmed by 6 bases and 3 bases, with 13 bases remaining between them. Germline lookup yields CDR1 DFQATT and CDR2 SNEGSKA (reference sequence). There are 13 residues in the CDR3. This CDR3 is CSAGVGGTDTQYF. The CDR3 DNA sequence: TGCAGTGCCGGGGTAGGCGGAACAGATACGCAGTATTTT.

The chain is built from TRBV4-1 and TRBJ2-3, with 8 bases matching TRBD2. Germline loops: CDR1 MGHRA, CDR2 YSYEKL. The CDR3 contains 16 residues. J gave up 2 bases and V 4 bases, and 8 bases lay outside the gene matches. The CDR3 DNA reads TGCGCCAGCAGCCCACAAGCGGGGGTGACCACAGATACGCAGTATTTT. Protein sequence: CASSPQAGVTTDTQYF.

In its sample, this clonotype was seen many times. The CDR3 region has the DNA TGTGCCAGCAGCTTAGCGCTCAGGAGCAACTATGGCTACACCTTC. This gives the protein CASSLALRSNYGYTF. The chain links TRBV7-2 to TRBJ1-2; D call uncertain. CDR3 size: 15 residues. Trimming removed 0 bases from V and 2 bases from J, with 10 bases in between. Germline V gene data show CDR1 as SGHTA and CDR2 as FQGNSA.

In this sample, this clonotype turned up many times. The rearrangement joins TRBV21-1 to TRBJ2-5; the listed D gene, TRBD1, was not tested against the DNA. TRBV21-1 is annotated as a pseudogene. There are 15 residues in the CDR3. The CDR3 bases are TGTGCCAGCAGCAAAGTCCGGGAATGCCAAGAGACCCAGTACTTC. Its translation is CASSKVRECQETQYF.

The genes are TRBV6-6 and TRBJ1-1; unclear D gene. Trimming removed 6 bases from V and 3 bases from J, with 11 bases in between. The V gene's germline CDR1 is MNHNY and CDR2 SVGAGI (reference sequence). The CDR3 sequence is 13 residues long. CDR3 amino acids: CASRRGTDTEAFF. In nucleotides, the CDR3 is TGTGCCAGCAGGCGGGGTACGGACACTGAAGCTTTCTTT.

The CDR3 DNA is TGTGCCAGCTCACCAATGGGGGCGATTAGTATGAATGAGCAGTTCTTC. Translating it yields CASSPMGAISMNEQFF. J is TRBJ2-1 and V is TRBV18; the D gene is possibly TRBD1 (6 bases). The CDR3 has 16 amino acids. Germline CDR1 is KGHSH and CDR2 is LQKENI. V was shortened by 2 bases and J by 7 bases, with 18 bases between the two germline ends.

This clonotype was counted at least ten times. V is TRBV6-6 and J is TRBJ1-1; a weak D match, TRBD1 (5 bases). The germline V and J ends were trimmed by 7 bases and 5 bases, with 11 bases remaining between them. Germline V gives CDR1 MNHNY, CDR2 SVGAGI (reference sequence). The CDR3 extends over 12 amino acids. The CDR3 DNA reads as TGTGCCAGCAATAGGGGCCTTACTGAAGCTTTCTTT. It translates to CASNRGLTEAFF.

This clonotype was recorded many times. V is TRBV28 and J is TRBJ2-1, with 9 positions matching TRBD1. With 7 bases clipped from V and 4 bases from J, the junction kept 5 bases outside the gene matches. CDR3 length equals 14 residues. CDR1 and CDR2 from the germline V gene are MDHEN and SYDVKM. DNA for the CDR3: TGTGCCAGCAATGGACAGGGGCCGTACAATGAGCAGTTCTTC. Translation: CASNGQGPYNEQFF. The complete variable domain, with remaining parts taken from reference TRBV28 and TRBJ2-1, reads DVKVTQSSRYLVKRTGEKVFLECVQDMDHENMFWYRQDPGLGLRLIYFSYDVKMKEKGDIPEGYSVSREKKERFSLILESASTNQTSMYLCASNGQGPYNEQFFGPGTRLTVL.

This clonotype was observed at least ten times. The rearrangement joins TRBV3-1 to TRBJ2-3; no clear D. CDR1 and CDR2 (germline): LGHDT, YNNKEL (reference sequence). The CDR3 length is 15 residues. V lost 1 base and J 1 base, leaving 9 bases between the germline ends. The CDR3 DNA sequence: TGTGCCAGCAGCCAAGCGCCACGGGGCACAGATACGCAGTATTTT. Translating it yields CASSQAPRGTDTQYF.

This clonotype came up many times. The gene calls are TRBV12-3 or TRBV12-4 and TRBJ2-3, with TRBD2 as a possible D gene (6 bases). Trimming took off 4 bases at V and 4 bases at J, with 9 bases between the two ends. The CDR3 has 13 amino acids. The CDR3 protein is CASSYTGADTQYF. CDR3 in DNA: TGTGCCAGCAGTTACACGGGGGCAGATACGCAGTATTTT.

This clonotype was seen repeatedly, ten times or more. The V and J genes are TRBV6-5 and TRBJ1-1; D gene uncertain. CDR3 size: 12 residues. The germline CDR1 and CDR2 sequences are MNHEY and SVGAGI. With 10 bases removed from V and 11 bases from J, the gap between germline ends came to 20 bases. CDR3: CATTTNFGGAFF. The CDR3 nucleotides read TGTGCCACTACGACAAACTTCGGTGGGGCTTTCTTT.

This clonotype was counted many times. V gene TRBV28 combines with J gene TRBJ1-4; D is uncertain. Between the trimmed V and J ends, which lost 3 bases and 0 bases, there was a span of 8 bases. This CDR3 contains 15 residues. The germline V gene has CDR1 MDHEN and CDR2 SYDVKM. In DNA, the CDR3 is TGTGCCAGCAGTTTGTTTTGGTCAACTAATGAAAAACTGTTTTTT. It specifies CASSLFWSTNEKLFF.